The clone carrying this TCR beta chain was seen only a few times. A read error may produce the germline difference seen at one junction end. Assay used: immunoSEQ multiplex PCR; TCRdb lists only in-frame clones, some missing. The data show 200,000 to 300,000 clones, with 85% to 90% seen just once and over 4% held by the top ten. The sample comes from a study of blood T cell repertoires in COVID-19. The germline V gene encodes CDR1 MNHNY and CDR2 SVGAGI (reference sequence). CDR3 length: 13 amino acids. Recruited during active infection, patients (from Seattle) were subsequently followed longitudinally.

This receptor was obtained from a woman between 55 and 75 years old with COVID-19, enrolled during active disease. The rearrangement uses TRBV6-6 and TRBJ1-1; 8 nucleotides align to TRBD1. The source material was peripheral blood. CDR3 sequence reads: CASSDSQGAEAFF. The CDR3 DNA reads TGTGCCAGCAGTGACTCACAGGGGGCTGAAGCTTTCTTT.